These 21 T cell receptor beta chains were all obtained from the same sample, sequenced in a study of beta chain features in type 1 diabetes. Study-level findings and limits: Within each of all four CD4+ subsets, Type 1 diabetes patients had TCRB CDR3s that were moderately but significantly shorter.

As every portion of the isolated RNA was reverse transcribed, the sequencing read expressed TCRB transcripts. Profiling relied on immunoSEQ multiplex PCR, and the TCRdb table lists in-frame clones only, not all of them. The data contain hundreds of thousands of clones, around an eighth of them seen just once; the ten biggest clones take up approximately 0.042%. Which antigens these TCRs recognize remains unknown. The specimen sequenced was naive CD4+ T cells from blood. The source is a young man with type 1 diabetes.

Only a few counts were recorded for this clone. This chain joins TRBV29-1 and TRBJ2-4; D may be TRBD1 (6 bases). The length of the CDR3 is 14 residues. The ends were cut back, 3 bases at V and 2 bases at J, with 11 bases in the middle. Germline loops: CDR1 SQVTM, CDR2 ANQGSEA. The CDR3, as DNA: TGCAGCGTTGAGACAGGAGGTACCAAAAACATTCAGTACTTC. Its translation: CSVETGGTKNIQYF.

This clone was counted only a few times. The genes are TRBV7-9 and TRBJ1-5; 7 nucleotides agree with TRBD1. The V and J ends lost 6 bases and 10 bases, in that order; junction bases with no gene match: 9. Looked up from germline, CDR1 is SEHNR and CDR2 is FQNEAQ (reference sequence). The CDR3 consists of 13 residues. DNA for the CDR3: TGTGCCAGCAGACAAACAGGGGACAGTCCCCAGCATTTT. Encoded protein: CASRQTGDSPQHF.

V is TRBV7-9 and J is TRBJ1-2; perhaps TRBD1 as D (6 bases). The length of the CDR3 is 15 residues. Looked up from germline, CDR1 is SEHNR and CDR2 is FQNEAQ (reference sequence). V was shortened by 0 bases and J by 4 bases, with 12 bases between the two germline ends. CDR3 residues: CASSLAGAGGYGYTF. Written as DNA, the CDR3 is TGTGCCAGCAGCTTAGCGGGGGCAGGTGGCTATGGCTACACCTTC.

This clone showed up just a few times. This CDR3 is also generated by other DNA sequences in the sample. The J gene is TRBJ2-1, the V gene TRBV9; D not resolved. The CDR3 contains 13 residues. From germline, CDR1 is SGDLS and CDR2 YYNGEE. The germline V and J ends were trimmed by 1 base and 2 bases, with 4 bases remaining between them. The CDR3 sequence: CASSVTTYNEQFF. Written as DNA, the CDR3 is TGTGCCAGCAGCGTAACGACCTACAATGAGCAGTTCTTC.

This sequence joins TRBV9 and TRBJ2-1; D is undetermined. The CDR3 covers 10 residues. CDR1 is SGDLS and CDR2 is YYNGEE in the germline V gene. V was trimmed by 3 bases and J by 9 bases, leaving 4 bases between them. The CDR3 protein is CASSGGEQFF. CDR3 DNA: TGTGCCAGCAGCGGCGGTGAGCAGTTCTTC.

The rearrangement joins TRBV6-5 to TRBJ1-2; TRBD1 matches at 7 bases. The CDR3 loop spans 13 amino acids. In germline, CDR1 is MNHEY, CDR2 SVGAGI. With 5 bases clipped from V and 4 bases from J, the junction kept 4 bases outside the gene matches. The CDR3 sequence: CASSQQGFYGYTF. CDR3 nucleotide sequence: TGTGCCAGCAGTCAACAGGGGTTCTATGGCTACACCTTC.

This clone was counted between two and nine times. In nucleotides, the CDR3 is TGTGCCTGGATGCCCCTTGGCGGGGGGGCAAATGAGCAGTTCTTC. Encoded protein: CAWMPLGGGANEQFF. This chain uses TRBV30 with TRBJ2-1; 9 bases are a match to TRBD2. The germline gives CDR1 GTSNPN, CDR2 SVGIG (reference sequence). V lost 4 bases, J lost 7 bases, and 11 bases stayed unmatched. This CDR3 is built from 15 residues.

This clone has only a few counts. This sequence joins TRBV30 and TRBJ2-5, with D maybe TRBD2 (5 bases). Trimming pared 1 base from V and 5 bases from J, leaving 11 bases between. The germline CDR1 and CDR2 sequences are GTSNPN and SVGIG (reference sequence). The CDR3 has 13 residues. The CDR3 here is CAWSDGMGETQYF. The CDR3 nucleotides read TGTGCCTGGAGTGACGGGATGGGGGAGACCCAGTACTTC.

CDR3 nucleotides: TGTGCCTGGAGTGATATGGGACAGGGGTACTATGGCTACACCTTC. As protein: CAWSDMGQGYYGYTF. J is TRBJ1-2 and V is TRBV30, with 10 bases fitting TRBD1. The J segment lost 3 bases and the V segment lost 1 base, leaving 5 bases of the junction unmatched. Germline values: CDR1 GTSNPN, CDR2 SVGIG (reference sequence). The CDR3 loop spans 15 amino acids.

The chain links TRBV10-3 to TRBJ2-1; D gene ambiguous. V shed 2 bases and J shed 5 bases, with 4 bases lying between them. This CDR3 is built from 12 residues. The V gene's germline CDR1 is ENHRY and CDR2 SYGVKD. The CDR3 nucleotides are TGTGCCATCAGTGAGGTGGACAATGAGCAGTTCTTC. Encoded protein: CAISEVDNEQFF.

This clone was seen more than once but under ten times. The chain links TRBV27 to TRBJ2-3; tentative D call: TRBD1 (5 bases). The germline gives CDR1 MNHEY, CDR2 SMNVEV (reference sequence). The V and J ends lost 5 bases and 1 base respectively, with 10 bases between them. The CDR3 runs 14 residues. CDR3 in amino acids: CASSLGHGTDTQYF. The CDR3 DNA reads as TGTGCCAGCAGTCTTGGACACGGCACAGATACGCAGTATTTT.

This clone was picked up a small number of times. The same CDR3 arises from other DNA sequences in this sample as well. The rearrangement joins TRBV5-1 to TRBJ2-5; D uncertain. V lost 0 bases and J lost 5, with 5 bases in between. This CDR3 region has 12 residues. Germline V gives CDR1 SGHRS, CDR2 YFSETQ. In DNA, the CDR3 is TGCGCCAGCAGCTTGGCCAGGGAGACCCAGTACTTC. It specifies CASSLARETQYF.

This clone has more than one count but fewer than ten. Here the CDR3 reads CASSPGASGGQNEQFF. The CDR3 DNA is TGTGCCAGCAGTCCCGGGGCTAGCGGGGGGCAGAATGAGCAGTTCTTC. J is TRBJ2-1 and V is TRBV7-2, with TRBD2 matching 11 bases. The CDR3 runs 16 residues. V lost 6 bases to trimming and J lost 7 bases; unmatched junction nucleotides: 11. Germline values: CDR1 SGHTA, CDR2 FQGNSA.

V is TRBV29-1 and J is TRBJ2-3; D possibly corresponds to TRBD2 (5 bases). V was shortened by 7 bases and J by 4 bases, with 21 bases between the two germline ends. The CDR3 spans 15 residues. Germline-derived CDR1 and CDR2 are SQVTM and ANQGSEA. CDR3 in amino acids: CSAERRASRADTQYF. The CDR3 DNA is TGCAGCGCCGAACGGCGGGCATCAAGGGCAGATACGCAGTATTTT.

This clone has more than one count but fewer than ten. J is TRBJ2-2 and V is TRBV5-4, with D perhaps matching TRBD1 (6 bases). V lost 4 bases to trimming and J lost 0 bases, with 16 bases between them. The V gene's germline CDR1 is SGHNT and CDR2 YYREEE (reference sequence). This CDR3 spans 17 amino acids. In nucleotides, the CDR3 is TGTGCCAGCAGCCCGGGGACATTCGTTGCGAACACCGGGGAGCTGTTTTTT. This encodes CASSPGTFVANTGELFF.

The chain has TRBV4-2 and TRBJ1-5, with D tentatively TRBD1 (6 bases). CDR1 and CDR2 from the germline V gene are LGHNA and YNFKEQ. This CDR3 comprises 14 residues. V lost 4 bases and J 5 bases, leaving 12 bases between the germline ends. CDR3 coding DNA: TGTGCCAGCAGCCCCAGGGACACTTATCAGCCCCAGCATTTT. It encodes CASSPRDTYQPQHF.

The chain uses TRBV9 and TRBJ2-5; D is ambiguous. Between the trimmed V and J ends, which lost 3 bases and 2 bases, there was a span of 8 bases. Germline CDR1 and CDR2: SGDLS and YYNGEE. This CDR3 spans 13 amino acids. This CDR3 is CASSAQRQETQYF. CDR3 bases: TGTGCCAGCAGCGCGCAGAGGCAAGAGACCCAGTACTTC.

This clone was picked up one time. V usage is TRBV6-5 and J usage is TRBJ1-1; 11 positions match TRBD1. Germline V gene data show CDR1 as MNHEY and CDR2 as SVGAGI. The V gene end was trimmed by 8 bases and the J gene end by 5 bases; junction bases not matched to a gene: 4. CDR3 size: 13 residues. The CDR3 loop is CASRGQGATEAFF. CDR3 sequence (DNA): TGTGCCAGCCGAGGACAGGGGGCGACTGAAGCTTTCTTT.

This clone has more than one count but fewer than ten. For the CDR3, the DNA is TGTGCCAGCAGCCATTCCCCCGGGACTAGCGGGAGGGCCGAGCAGTTCTTC. Protein: CASSHSPGTSGRAEQFF. The chain joins TRBV4-2 to TRBJ2-1; 16 bases match TRBD2. The V gene end was trimmed by 3 bases and the J gene end by 10 bases; junction bases not matched to a gene: 9. The germline V gene has CDR1 LGHNA and CDR2 YNFKEQ. The CDR3 length is 17 residues.

This chain joins TRBV5-1 and TRBJ2-1; a possible D gene is TRBD1 (6 bases). CDR3 length: 13 amino acids. CDR1 is SGHRS, CDR2 YFSETQ, per germline. V dropped 6 bases and J dropped 5 bases, with 12 bases sitting between them. In DNA form, the CDR3 reads TGCGCCAGCAACAAAGACAGGAACAATGAGCAGTTCTTC. Encoded protein: CASNKDRNNEQFF.

The chain joins TRBV18 to TRBJ2-2, with 12 bases that match TRBD2. The J segment lost 3 bases and the V segment lost 5 bases, leaving 7 bases of the junction unmatched. The CDR3 totals 17 residues. Germline-derived CDR1 and CDR2 are KGHSH and LQKENI. CDR3 in DNA: TGTGCCAGCTCATCCCCTAGCGGGAGGGGATACACCGGGGAGCTGTTTTTT. Translating gives CASSSPSGRGYTGELFF.